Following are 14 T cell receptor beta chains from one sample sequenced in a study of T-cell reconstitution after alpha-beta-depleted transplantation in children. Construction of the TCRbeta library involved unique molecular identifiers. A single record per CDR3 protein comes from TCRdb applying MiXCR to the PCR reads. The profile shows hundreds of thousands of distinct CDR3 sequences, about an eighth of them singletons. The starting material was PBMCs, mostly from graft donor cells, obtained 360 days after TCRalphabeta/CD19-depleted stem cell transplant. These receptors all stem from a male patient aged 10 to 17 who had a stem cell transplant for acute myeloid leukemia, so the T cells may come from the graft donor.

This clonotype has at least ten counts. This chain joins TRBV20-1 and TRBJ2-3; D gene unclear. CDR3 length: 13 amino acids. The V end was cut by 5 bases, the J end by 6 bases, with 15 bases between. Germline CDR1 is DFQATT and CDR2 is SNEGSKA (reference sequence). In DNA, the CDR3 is TGCAGTGCTCCGCCCCGGCCCAGGGATACGCAGTATTTT. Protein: CSAPPRPRDTQYF.

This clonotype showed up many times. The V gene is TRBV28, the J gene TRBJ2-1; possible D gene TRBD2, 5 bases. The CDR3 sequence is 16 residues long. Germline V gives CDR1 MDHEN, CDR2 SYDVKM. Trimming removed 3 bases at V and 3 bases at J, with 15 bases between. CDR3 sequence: CASSLFEGQGYNEQFF. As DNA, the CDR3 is TGTGCCAGCAGTTTGTTCGAGGGTCAAGGCTACAATGAGCAGTTCTTC.

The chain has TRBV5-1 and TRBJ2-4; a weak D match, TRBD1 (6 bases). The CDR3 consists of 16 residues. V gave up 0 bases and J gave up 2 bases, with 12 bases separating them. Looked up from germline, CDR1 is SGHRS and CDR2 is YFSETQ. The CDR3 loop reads CASSLGQDGTKNIQYF. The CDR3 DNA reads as TGCGCCAGCAGCTTGGGACAGGATGGGACCAAAAACATTCAGTACTTC.

The CDR3 region is CSVERTSGRSSYEQYF. Here the CDR3 DNA reads TGCAGCGTTGAGCGGACTAGCGGGAGGTCATCCTACGAGCAGTACTTC. The chain joins TRBV29-1 to TRBJ2-7; 14 nucleotides agree with TRBD2. CDR1 and CDR2 from the germline V gene are SQVTM and ANQGSEA. The junction had 5 bases not matched to a gene; V was cut back by 3 bases and J by 1 base. This CDR3 is built from 16 residues.

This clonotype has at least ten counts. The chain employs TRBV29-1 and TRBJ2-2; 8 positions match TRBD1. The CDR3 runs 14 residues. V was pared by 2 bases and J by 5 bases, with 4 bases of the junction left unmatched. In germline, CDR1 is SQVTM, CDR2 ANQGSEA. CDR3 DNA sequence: TGCAGCGTTGAACAGGGGGCGCTGACCGGGGAGCTGTTTTTT. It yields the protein CSVEQGALTGELFF.

The CDR3 spells CASSSEGVMNTEAFF. The CDR3 coding sequence is TGTGCCAGCAGCTCCGAGGGAGTCATGAACACTGAAGCTTTCTTT. The rearrangement joins TRBV7-6 to TRBJ1-1; the D is unclear. Germline CDR1 and CDR2: SGHVS and FNYEAQ. V was cut by 4 bases and J by 0 bases, with 12 bases left in between. The CDR3 has 15 residues.

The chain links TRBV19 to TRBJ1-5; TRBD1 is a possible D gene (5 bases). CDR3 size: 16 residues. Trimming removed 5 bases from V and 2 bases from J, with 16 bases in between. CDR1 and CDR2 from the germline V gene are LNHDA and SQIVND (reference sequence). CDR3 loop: CASSAERGVGNQPQHF. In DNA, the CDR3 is TGTGCCAGTAGTGCCGAGCGGGGGGTGGGCAATCAGCCCCAGCATTTT.

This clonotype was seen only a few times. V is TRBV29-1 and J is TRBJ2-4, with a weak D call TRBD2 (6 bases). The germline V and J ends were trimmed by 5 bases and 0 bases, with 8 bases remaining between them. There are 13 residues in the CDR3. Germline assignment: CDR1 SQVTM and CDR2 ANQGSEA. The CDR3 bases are TGCAGCGTTTCCGGGAGAGCCAAAAACATTCAGTACTTC. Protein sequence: CSVSGRAKNIQYF.

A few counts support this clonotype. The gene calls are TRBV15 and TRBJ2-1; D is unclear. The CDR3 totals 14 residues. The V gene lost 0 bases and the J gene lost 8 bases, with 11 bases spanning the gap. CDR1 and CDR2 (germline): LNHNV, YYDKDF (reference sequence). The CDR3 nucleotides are TGTGCCACCAGCAGAGATCCCCCCTCTGATGAGCAGTTCTTC. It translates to CATSRDPPSDEQFF.

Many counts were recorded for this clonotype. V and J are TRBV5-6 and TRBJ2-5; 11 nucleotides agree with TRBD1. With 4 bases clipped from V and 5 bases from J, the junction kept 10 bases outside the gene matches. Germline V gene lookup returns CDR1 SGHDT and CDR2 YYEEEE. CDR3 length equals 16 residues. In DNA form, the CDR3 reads TGTGCCAGCAGCCAACCCGGGACAGGGGGACTCGAGACCCAGTACTTC. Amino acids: CASSQPGTGGLETQYF.

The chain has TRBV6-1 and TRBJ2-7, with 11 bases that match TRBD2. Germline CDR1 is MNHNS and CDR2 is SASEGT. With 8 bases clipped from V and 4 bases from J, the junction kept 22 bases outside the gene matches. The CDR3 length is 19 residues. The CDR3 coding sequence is TGTGCCAGCGATCGGAGAACTAGGATACTAGCGGGAGTGGGGTACGAGCAGTACTTC. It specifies CASDRRTRILAGVGYEQYF.

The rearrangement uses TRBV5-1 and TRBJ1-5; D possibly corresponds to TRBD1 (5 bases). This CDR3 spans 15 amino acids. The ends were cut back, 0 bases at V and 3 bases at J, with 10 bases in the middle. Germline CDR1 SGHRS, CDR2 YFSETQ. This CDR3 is CASSLVAGSNQPQHF. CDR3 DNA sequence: TGCGCCAGCAGCTTGGTAGCAGGGTCCAATCAGCCCCAGCATTTT. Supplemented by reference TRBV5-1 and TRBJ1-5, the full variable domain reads KAGVTQTPRYLIKTRGQQVTLSCSPISGHRSVSWYQQTPGQGLQFLFEYFSETQRNKGNFPGRFSGRQFSNSRSEMNVSTLELGDSALYLCASSLVAGSNQPQHFGDGTRLSIL.

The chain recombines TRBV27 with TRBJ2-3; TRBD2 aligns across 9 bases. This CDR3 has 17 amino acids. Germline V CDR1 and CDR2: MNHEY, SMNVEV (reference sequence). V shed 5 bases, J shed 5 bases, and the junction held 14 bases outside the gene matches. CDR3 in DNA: TGTGCCAGCAGTCCCGGGGGAGCGGGAGGTGTTATAGATACGCAGTATTTT. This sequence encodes CASSPGGAGGVIDTQYF.

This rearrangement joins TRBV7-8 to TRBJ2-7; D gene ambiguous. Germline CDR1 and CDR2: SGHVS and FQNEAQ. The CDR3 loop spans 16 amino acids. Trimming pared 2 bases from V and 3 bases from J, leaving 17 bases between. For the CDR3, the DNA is TGTGCCAGCAGCTTATTCGTGGTATTGAGAAGCTACGAGCAGTACTTC. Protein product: CASSLFVVLRSYEQYF.